This TCR beta chain was sequenced during a study of cytomegalovirus exposure and HLA in healthy donors. Looking at the study overall: The approximately 610 first-cohort repertoires shared a platform with the roughly 110 validation repertoires, as reported in a later analysis. General study findings and limits: Some TCR beta chains (about 180 of them) were listed as cytomegalovirus-associated. Most TCR sequences proved rare, with some public TCRs found in many donors.

Measured with immunoSEQ multiplex PCR; TCRdb has only the in-frame clones, and not every one. The sample carries approximately 160,000 clones, 85% to 90% recorded once. Points on this clone: Its antigen is as yet unknown.

This TCR was sampled from a man in his late teens or twenties in good health and CMV-seropositive. Input material: PBMCs.

CDR3 coding DNA: TGCGCCAGCAGCAAGAAGGTGGTAGCGGGAGGATCTTACAATGAGCAGTTCTTC. It specifies CASSKKVVAGGSYNEQFF. The rearrangement uses TRBV5-1 and TRBJ2-1; 10 nucleotides agree with TRBD2. Germline CDR1 and CDR2: SGHRS and YFSETQ. CDR3 size: 18 residues. V was clipped by 4 bases and J by 4 bases; unmatched bases: 14.